Here is one TCR beta chain with its context. The source of the sample is a study of T cell changes during pregnancy in multiple sclerosis. Unmatched junction bases numbered 2, after V lost 7 bases and J lost 4 bases. The CDR3 loop spans 14 amino acids. The germline V gene encodes CDR1 MDHEN and CDR2 SYDVKM. The protocol was immunoSEQ multiplex PCR, while the TCRdb copy is restricted to in-frame clones and leaves out a portion. The sample carries fewer than 85,000 clones, 80% to 95% recorded once. The sample here was peripheral blood, taken in the first trimester of pregnancy. V gene TRBV28 combines with J gene TRBJ2-1; 12 bases fit TRBD2. This TCR was sampled from a female donor in good health, enrolled as a control in a pregnancy study. CDR3 in amino acids: CASKGTSGYNEQFF. The CDR3 DNA reads as TGTGCCAGCAAAGGGACTAGCGGGTACAATGAGCAGTTCTTC.